Presented here are 17 T cell receptor beta chains from one specimen sequenced in a study of tumor-infiltrating lymphocytes in primary liver carcinoma. The authors took blood RNA from unsorted whole blood and also extracted germline DNA. The researchers produced TCR beta cDNA from roughly 550 ng total RNA with a constant-region primer. Libraries covering TCR beta were generated through three nested multiplex PCR rounds (using a slightly modified ARM-PCR). The opening two PCR rounds, around 9 cycles each, paired TRBV1-TRBV30 forward primers with a C-beta reverse primer. TCRdb recomputed calls from the multiplex PCR reads with MiXCR, one row per CDR3 protein. The table lists about 310,000 distinct CDR3 sequences, around three fifths of them singletons. Sample: peripheral blood. The receptors stem from a woman aged 30 to 39 with primary liver carcinoma and hepatitis B virus infection.

Regarding this clonotype: A much larger clone lies a single base off, so this may be a read error. This chain joins TRBV6-5 and TRBJ1-5; 7 bases agree with TRBD1. Germline-derived CDR1 and CDR2 are MNHEY and SVGAGI. The CDR3 length is 13 residues. For the CDR3, the DNA is TGTGCCAGCAGTCACAGGGGCAATAAGCCCCAGCATTTT. It translates to CASSHRGNKPQHF.

The J gene is TRBJ2-1, the V gene TRBV28; no reliable D call. V was clipped by 2 bases and J by 1 base, with 6 bases between them. The CDR3 covers 14 residues. CDR1 MDHEN and CDR2 SYDVKM come from the germline V gene. The CDR3 spells CASSLEWSYNEQFF. Here the CDR3 DNA reads TGTGCCAGCAGTTTAGAGTGGTCCTACAATGAGCAGTTCTTC. Using reference TRBV28 and TRBJ2-1 for the parts outside the CDR3, the full variable domain is DVKVTQSSRYLVKRTGEKVFLECVQDMDHENMFWYRQDPGLGLRLIYFSYDVKMKEKGDIPEGYSVSREKKERFSLILESASTNQTSMYLCASSLEWSYNEQFFGPGTRLTVL.

The chain is built from TRBV30 and TRBJ1-5; D is unclear. Germline V lookup: CDR1 GTSNPN, CDR2 SVGIG (reference sequence). V was pared by 0 bases and J by 4 bases, with 7 bases between. The CDR3 is 13 amino acids. In DNA form, the CDR3 reads TGTGCCTGGAGTGTACAGACGAATCAGCCCCAGCATTTT. Its translation is CAWSVQTNQPQHF.

This clonotype was seen repeatedly, ten times or more. The chain combines TRBV11-2 with TRBJ2-7, with D possibly being TRBD2 (5 bases). V lost 8 bases to trimming and J lost 0 bases, with 17 bases between them. The CDR3 has 15 amino acids. Germline V lookup: CDR1 SGHAT, CDR2 FQNNGV. The CDR3 region has the DNA TGTGCCAGCGCCCCCGCAGCGGTACTCTCCTACGAGCAGTACTTC. Translating gives CASAPAAVLSYEQYF.

This clonotype showed up just a few times. The chain couples TRBV12-3 or TRBV12-4 to TRBJ2-1; 14 nucleotides match TRBD2. V dropped 4 bases and J dropped 0; count of bases not matched to a gene: 5. This CDR3 has 18 amino acids. CDR3 DNA: TGTGCCAGCAGTTCCGGGACTAGCGGGAGAGACTCCTACAATGAGCAGTTCTTC. Protein: CASSSGTSGRDSYNEQFF.

The chain recombines TRBV29-1 with TRBJ1-4; 10 positions agree with TRBD1. V shed 5 bases and J 8 bases; nucleotides not matched to a gene: 5. The germline CDR1 and CDR2 sequences are SQVTM and ANQGSEA. The CDR3 is 13 residues long. The CDR3 protein is CSVRGTGDEKLFF. As DNA, the CDR3 is TGCAGCGTTCGGGGGACAGGGGACGAAAAACTGTTTTTT.

The chain employs TRBV6-5 and TRBJ2-6; D uncertain. V lost 0 bases and J lost 0, with 12 bases in between. Germline CDR1 and CDR2: MNHEY and SVGAGI. The CDR3 covers 18 residues. The CDR3 loop is CASSYSSGTHSGANVLTF. The CDR3 DNA reads as TGTGCCAGCAGTTACTCGAGTGGCACCCACTCTGGGGCCAACGTCCTGACTTTC.

Comments on this clonotype: The conserved closing phenylalanine or tryptophan is absent in this CDR3, likely reflecting a read error. This chain connects TRBV5-1 to TRBJ2-7; 7 nucleotides match TRBD2. V lost 0 bases, J lost 5 bases, and 8 bases stayed unmatched. The CDR3 runs 15 residues. Germline-derived CDR1 and CDR2 are SGHRS and YFSETQ. The CDR3: CASSLGTSGVDEQYL. The CDR3 DNA sequence: TGCGCCAGCAGCTTGGGGACTAGTGGGGTAGACGAGCAGTACTTA.

A note on this clonotype: One junction end does not reproduce the germline sequence, and a read error may be involved. This chain joins TRBV11-2 and TRBJ2-2; D might be TRBD2 (6 bases). CDR1 SGHAT and CDR2 FQNNGV come from the germline V gene. The CDR3 sequence is 16 residues long. CDR3 nucleotides: TGTACCAGCATTGCGGGATGGACTTTGAACACCGGGGAGCTGTTTTTT. It yields the protein CTSIAGWTLNTGELFF.

As to this clonotype: Because it lacks the conserved phenylalanine or tryptophan at the end, this CDR3 is likely a read error. This chain links TRBV11-3 with TRBJ2-7; D is perhaps TRBD1 (6 bases). The CDR3 loop spans 13 amino acids. CDR1 is SGHNT, CDR2 YENEEA, per germline. The CDR3 sequence is CANSSTQGSEQYL. CDR3 coding DNA: TGTGCCAACAGCTCAACACAGGGAAGTGAGCAGTACTTA.

The chain employs TRBV6-1 and TRBJ2-3, with D possibly being TRBD1 or TRBD2 (5 bases each). With 6 bases removed from V and 6 bases from J, the gap between germline ends came to 16 bases. CDR1 is MNHNS and CDR2 is SASEGT in the germline V gene. The CDR3 totals 14 residues. CDR3 region: CASRGERVMDTQYF. The CDR3 nucleotides are TGTGCCAGCAGGGGGGAGAGGGTGATGGATACGCAGTATTTT.

This clonotype was seen once. The CDR3 loop reads CAAREYITDTQYF. CDR3 DNA: TGCGCCGCCCGGGAGTATATCACAGATACGCAGTATTTT. The rearrangement uses TRBV4-1 and TRBJ2-3, with D perhaps matching TRBD2 (6 bases). The CDR3 runs to 13 residues. Germline CDR1 MGHRA, CDR2 YSYEKL. Trimming took 11 bases from V and 2 from J, leaving 14 bases between them.

Turning to this clonotype: It may be a read error: a sequence one base away is much more abundant. The chain joins TRBV4-1 to TRBJ2-3, with D perhaps TRBD2 (5 bases). Germline CDR1 is MGHRA and CDR2 is YSYEKL. Trimming left V 5 bases short and J 5 bases short, with 14 bases between. CDR3 length: 14 amino acids. CDR3 DNA sequence: TGCGCCAGCAGCGCCCCCAGGAGGCGAGATACGCAGTATTTT. The encoded protein is CASSAPRRRDTQYF.

This clonotype was found a few times. V and J are TRBV2 and TRBJ2-1; 11 nucleotides agree with TRBD1. The V and J ends lost 4 bases and 1 base, in that order; junction bases with no gene match: 0. The CDR3 spans 15 residues. Germline V gene data show CDR1 as SNHLY and CDR2 as FYNNEI. CDR3 in DNA: TGTGCCAGCAGTGGGGACAGGGGGTCCTACAATGAGCAGTTCTTC. This translates into CASSGDRGSYNEQFF.

CDR3 in DNA: TGCAGTGCGAATCCAAGGGGAGGGGCCGTACTTAACTATGGCTACACCTTC. This gives the protein CSANPRGGAVLNYGYTF. This rearrangement joins TRBV20-1 to TRBJ1-2; the D gene is possibly TRBD1 (5 bases). The V gene's germline CDR1 is DFQATT and CDR2 SNEGSKA (reference sequence). The CDR3 has 17 residues. Trimming cost V 6 bases and J 1 base, with 24 bases left between them.

In regard to this clonotype: At one end, the junction sequence differs from germline, possibly due to a read error. The genes are TRBV12-3 or TRBV12-4 and TRBJ2-7, with 8 positions matching TRBD1. This CDR3 is built from 14 residues. CDR3 loop: CASTFTGQGGEQYF. The CDR3, as DNA: TGTGCTAGCACTTTCACCGGACAGGGTGGCGAGCAGTACTTC.

Points on this clonotype: This may be a read error, as it is one base from a much larger clone. CDR3 DNA sequence: TGTGCCAGCAGTTCGATAATCGCTTACGAGCAGTACTTC. Amino acids: CASSSIIAYEQYF. The chain links TRBV12-3 or TRBV12-4 to TRBJ2-7; D not resolved. The CDR3 sequence is 13 residues long. V was clipped by 4 bases and J by 4 bases, with 11 bases between them.